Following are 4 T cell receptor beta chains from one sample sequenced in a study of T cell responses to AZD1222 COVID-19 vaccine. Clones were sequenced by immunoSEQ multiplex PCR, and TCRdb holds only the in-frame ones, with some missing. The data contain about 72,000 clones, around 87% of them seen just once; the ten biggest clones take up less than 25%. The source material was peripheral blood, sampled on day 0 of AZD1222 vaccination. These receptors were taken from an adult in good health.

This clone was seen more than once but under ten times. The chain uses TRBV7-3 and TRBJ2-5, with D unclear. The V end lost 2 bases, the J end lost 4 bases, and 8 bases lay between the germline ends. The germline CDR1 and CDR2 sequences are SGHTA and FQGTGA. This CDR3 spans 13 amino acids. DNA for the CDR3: TGTGCCAGCAGCTTATTAGCAGCAGAGACCCAGTACTTC. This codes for CASSLLAAETQYF.

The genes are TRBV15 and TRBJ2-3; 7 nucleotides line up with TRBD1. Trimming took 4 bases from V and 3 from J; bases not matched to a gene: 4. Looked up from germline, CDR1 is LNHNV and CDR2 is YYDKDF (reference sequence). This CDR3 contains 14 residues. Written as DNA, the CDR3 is TGTGCCACCAGCAAGCGACAGGGAACAGATACGCAGTATTTT. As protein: CATSKRQGTDTQYF.

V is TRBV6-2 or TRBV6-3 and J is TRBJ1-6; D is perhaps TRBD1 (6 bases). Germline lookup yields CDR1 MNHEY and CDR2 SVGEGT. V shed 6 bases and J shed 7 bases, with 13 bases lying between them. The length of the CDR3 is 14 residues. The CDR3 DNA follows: TGTGCCAGCAGCCTTGGACAGATAAATTCACCCCTCCACTTT. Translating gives CASSLGQINSPLHF.

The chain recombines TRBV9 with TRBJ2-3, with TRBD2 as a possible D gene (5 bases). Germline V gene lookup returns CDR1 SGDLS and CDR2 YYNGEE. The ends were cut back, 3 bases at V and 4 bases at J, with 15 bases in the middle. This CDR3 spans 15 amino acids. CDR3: CASSGLAPIADTQYF. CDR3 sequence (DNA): TGTGCCAGCAGCGGTCTAGCTCCTATCGCAGATACGCAGTATTTT. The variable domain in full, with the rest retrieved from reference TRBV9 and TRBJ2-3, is DSGVTQTPKHLITATGQRVTLRCSPRSGDLSVYWYQQSLDQGLQFLIQYYNGEERAKGNILERFSAQQFPDLHSELNLSSLELGDSALYFCASSGLAPIADTQYFGPGTRLTVL.